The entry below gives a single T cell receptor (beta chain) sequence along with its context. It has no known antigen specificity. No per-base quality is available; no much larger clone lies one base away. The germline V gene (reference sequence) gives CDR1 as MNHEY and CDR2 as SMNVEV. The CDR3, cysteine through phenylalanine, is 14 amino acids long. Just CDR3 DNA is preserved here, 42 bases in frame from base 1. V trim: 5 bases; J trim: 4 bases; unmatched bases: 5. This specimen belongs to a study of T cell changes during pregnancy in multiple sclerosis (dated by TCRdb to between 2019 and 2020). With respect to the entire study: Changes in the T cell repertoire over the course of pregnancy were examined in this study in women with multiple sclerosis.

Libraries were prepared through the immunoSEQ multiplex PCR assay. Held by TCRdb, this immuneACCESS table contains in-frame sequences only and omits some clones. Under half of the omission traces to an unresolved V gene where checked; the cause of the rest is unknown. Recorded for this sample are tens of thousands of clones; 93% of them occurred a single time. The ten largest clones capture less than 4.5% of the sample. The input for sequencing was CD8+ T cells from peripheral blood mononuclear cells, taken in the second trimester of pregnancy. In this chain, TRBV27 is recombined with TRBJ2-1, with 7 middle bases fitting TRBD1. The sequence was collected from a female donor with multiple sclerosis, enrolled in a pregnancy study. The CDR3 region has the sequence CASSLGQEYNEQFF. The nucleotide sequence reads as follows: TGTGCCAGCAGTCTAGGACAGGAATACAATGAGCAGTTCTTC.